Listed below are T cell receptor beta chains from one sample, sequenced in a study of blood T cell repertoires in COVID-19. TCRdb keeps only in-frame clones here, not all; method: immunoSEQ multiplex PCR. The table lists about 210,000 clones, around 84% of them singletons, with 18% in the top ten. Sample: PBMCs or T cells enriched from blood (not recorded which). These receptors originate from a man aged 40-50 years who had recovered from COVID-19. Both conserved end residues are part of each CDR3. A D gene is named only where the DNA matches it firmly. Size values are once, few and many counts, or a class for expanded clones, and some rows have none.

j_gene | v_gene | abundance | d_gene | len | CDR3nt | CDR3aa
TRBJ2-7 | TRBV7-2 | . | . | 17 | TGTGCCAGCAGCTTAGCGCTTGGGACTTACCAAGTCTACGAGCAGTACTTC | CASSLALGTYQVYEQYF
TRBJ2-7 | TRBV7-8 | . | TRBD2 | 17 | TGTGCCAGCAGCTTAATTCGGAGAGCGGGAATAGACTACGAGCAGTACTTC | CASSLIRRAGIDYEQYF
TRBJ2-7 | TRBV25-1 | few | . | 16 | TGTGCCAGCAGTGTGACCACAGGGCCCGCAACGTACGAGCAGTACTTC | CASSVTTGPATYEQYF
TRBJ1-2 | TRBV27 | . | . | 14 | TGTGCCAGCGCTCGATCGGTACAGATCGATGGCTACACCTTC | CASARSVQIDGYTF
TRBJ2-2 | TRBV5-4 | few | . | 14 | TGTGCCAGCACTAGCGAGACGAACACCGGGGAGCTGTTTTTT | CASTSETNTGELFF
TRBJ2-7 | TRBV4-1 | . | . | 14 | TGCGCCAGCAGCCAAGATAGACAGAACTACGAGCAGTACTTC | CASSQDRQNYEQYF
TRBJ2-1 | TRBV24-1 | . | . | 13 | TGTGCCACCAGTGATTTGATGGCCAATGAGCAGTTCTTC | CATSDLMANEQFF
TRBJ2-7 | TRBV4-2 | . | TRBD2 | 17 | TGTGCCAGCAGCCAAGATCGAGCGGGAGCCCCCTCCTACGAGCAGTACTTC | CASSQDRAGAPSYEQYF
TRBJ2-5 | TRBV18 | . | . | 14 | TGTGCCAGCTCACCGACGGAACAGGGTAGGACCCAGTACTTC | CASSPTEQGRTQYF
TRBJ1-1 | TRBV27 | . | . | 16 | TGTGCCAGCAGTTTAGAGGGCAGGGGCCCTTCCGCTGAAGCTTTCTTT | CASSLEGRGPSAEAFF
TRBJ2-7 | TRBV7-2 | . | TRBD1 | 14 | TGTGCCAGCAGCACCCAGACAGGGTATTACGAGCAGTACTTC | CASSTQTGYYEQYF
TRBJ2-7 | TRBV10-3 | . | . | 13 | TGTGCCATCAGTGAGTTTGGGGCTTACGAGCAGTACTTC | CAISEFGAYEQYF
TRBJ2-5 | TRBV6-2/TRBV6-3 | . | TRBD2 | 16 | TGTGCCAGCAGTTCTCCGGGACTAGCGGGAGGAGAGACCCAGTACTTC | CASSSPGLAGGETQYF
TRBJ1-2 | TRBV5-1 | . | TRBD1 | 15 | TGCGCCAGCAGCTTGGGGGACAGTCCCCGGGGTGGCTACACCTTC | CASSLGDSPRGGYTF
TRBJ1-5 | TRBV27 | once | . | 13 | TGTGCCAGCAGTTTTAGGGGGGGGCAGCCCCAGCATTTT | CASSFRGGQPQHF
TRBJ2-7 | TRBV6-6 | . | TRBD1 | 15 | TGTGCCAGCAGCCTAAATAACAGGGGACCCTACGAGCAGTACTTC | CASSLNNRGPYEQYF
TRBJ2-1 | TRBV28 | once | TRBD2 | 16 | TGTGCCAGCCTAGCGGGAGGGCCAAGGAGGGGGAATGAGCAGTTCTTC | CASLAGGPRRGNEQFF
TRBJ2-7 | TRBV5-1 | . | TRBD1 | 15 | TGCGCCAGCAGCTTCCAAAGGACAGGGATCGACGAGCAGTACTTC | CASSFQRTGIDEQYF
TRBJ2-2 | TRBV10-1 | many | TRBD2 | 13 | TGCGCCAGCAGTGAGCGGGAGGCCGGGGAGCTGTTTTTT | CASSEREAGELFF
TRBJ1-3 | TRBV6-4 | . | . | 13 | TGTGCCAGCAACGAGAATCCTGGAAACACCATATATTTT | CASNENPGNTIYF
TRBJ1-2 | TRBV2 | . | . | 14 | TGTGCCAGCAGTGGGTTGACAGGCTACTATGGCTACACCTTC | CASSGLTGYYGYTF
TRBJ2-2 | TRBV7-2 | . | . | 15 | TGTGCCAGCAGCTTAGTAGCGGCGGGGACCGGGGAGCTGTTTTTT | CASSLVAAGTGELFF
TRBJ2-7 | TRBV7-9 | . | TRBD1 | 15 | TGTGCCAGCAGCACACCCGGGACAGGGGTTCAAGAACAGTACTTC | CASSTPGTGVQEQYF
TRBJ2-7 | TRBV19 | once | . | 15 | TGTGCCAGTAGCCTAACCGGGACGGGGGGCGACGAGCAGTACTTC | CASSLTGTGGDEQYF
TRBJ1-1 | TRBV5-4 | . | . | 14 | TGTGCCAGCAGCCACAGCTCGTCGAACACTGAAGCTTTCTTT | CASSHSSSNTEAFF
TRBJ2-5 | TRBV6-6 | once | TRBD1 | 14 | TGTGCCAGCAGTTACAGACAGGGGGGAGAGACCCAGTACTTC | CASSYRQGGETQYF
TRBJ2-5 | TRBV6-1 | . | TRBD1 | 14 | TGTGCCAGCAGTGATAGGGGACAGTTAAAGACCCAGTACTTC | CASSDRGQLKTQYF
TRBJ2-7 | TRBV30 | . | TRBD2 | 15 | TGTGCCTGGAGTGTACCCCTAGCGGGAGTAGACGAGCAGTACTTC | CAWSVPLAGVDEQYF
TRBJ1-2 | TRBV11-2 | . | TRBD1 | 15 | TGTGCCAGCAGTTCTCCGGGACAGGGGATCTATGGCTACACCTTC | CASSSPGQGIYGYTF
TRBJ2-7 | TRBV5-1 | . | . | 14 | TGCGCCAGCAGAAGGACAGTAGGATCCTACGAGCAGTACTTC | CASRRTVGSYEQYF
TRBJ2-2 | TRBV7-8 | . | . | 17 | TGTGCCAGCAGCTTACGTGGAGGGTCTGAGGGCACCGGGGAGCTGTTTTTT | CASSLRGGSEGTGELFF
TRBJ2-2 | TRBV7-9 | . | TRBD1 | 14 | TGTGCCAGCAGCTCACAGGACAGGACCGGGGAGCTGTTTTTT | CASSSQDRTGELFF
TRBJ2-7 | TRBV19 | . | TRBD1 | 16 | TGTGCCAGTAGTATCAAGGCGATAGGGGGCTTCCACGAGCAGTACTTC | CASSIKAIGGFHEQYF
TRBJ1-4 | TRBV3-1/TRBV3-2 | . | . | 15 | TGTGCCAGCAGCCAAGCCCGGGACAATGATGAAAAACTGTTTTTT | CASSQARDNDEKLFF
TRBJ2-2 | TRBV5-6 | . | . | 12 | TGTGCCAGCACCCCCGGGGCCGGGGAGCTGTTTTTT | CASTPGAGELFF
TRBJ2-7 | TRBV5-1 | . | TRBD1 | 16 | TGCGCCAGCAGCTTGGCCCTTGACAGGGCAACAGCCGAGCAGTACTTC | CASSLALDRATAEQYF
TRBJ2-1 | TRBV30 | once | TRBD2 | 16 | TGTGCCTGGAGTACCCCTAGCGGGAGCTCCTACAATGAGCAGTTCTTC | CAWSTPSGSSYNEQFF
TRBJ2-2 | TRBV18 | . | TRBD1 | 19 | TGTGCCAGCTCACCATTTCATCAGGGCCAGGGGGCAAATACCGGGGAGCTGTTTTTT | CASSPFHQGQGANTGELFF
TRBJ2-1 | TRBV28 | . | TRBD2 | 17 | TGTGCCAGCAGTTTGGGACTAGCGGGAGGTAGTAAGGATGAGCAGTTCTTC | CASSLGLAGGSKDEQFF
TRBJ2-5 | TRBV7-6 | . | . | 18 | TGTGCCAGCAGATCTTTTGGGACTCTCCCCGGGGTGGGAGAGACCCAGTACTTC | CASRSFGTLPGVGETQYF
TRBJ1-1 | TRBV28 | . | TRBD1 | 13 | TGTGCCAGCAGGGGGACAGCAAACACTGAAGCTTTCTTT | CASRGTANTEAFF
TRBJ2-1 | TRBV4-1 | . | . | 17 | TGCGCCAGCAGCCGCGGCCCTCTGCAGGGGTCTTCCCATGAGCAGTTCTTC | CASSRGPLQGSSHEQFF
TRBJ2-2 | TRBV20-1 | . | TRBD2 | 14 | TGCAGTGCTAGTCGGGCGGGAGGACCCGGGGAGCTGTTTTTT | CSASRAGGPGELFF
TRBJ2-7 | TRBV7-4 | . | . | 15 | TGTGCCAGCAGCTGGACGGCGGGCAGCTCCTACGAGCAGTACTTC | CASSWTAGSSYEQYF
TRBJ1-4 | TRBV10-3 | once | . | 16 | TGTGCCATCAGCAAATATTACAGGGAAGCTAATGAAAAACTGTTTTTT | CAISKYYREANEKLFF
TRBJ1-3 | TRBV15 | . | . | 16 | TGTGCCACCAGCCCTAGACAGTCTCGCTCTGGAAACACCATATATTTT | CATSPRQSRSGNTIYF
TRBJ2-3 | TRBV7-8 | . | TRBD1 | 14 | TGTGCCAGCATAGGACAGGGATACACAGATACGCAGTATTTT | CASIGQGYTDTQYF
TRBJ2-2 | TRBV5-5 | once | . | 16 | TGTGCCAGCAGCCTCGGGCAGGGGGGGAACACCGGGGAGCTGTTTTTT | CASSLGQGGNTGELFF
TRBJ2-2 | TRBV4-3 | . | . | 17 | TGCGCCAGCAGCCAAGATCCCGCAGGGGGAGGCACCGGGGAGCTGTTTTTT | CASSQDPAGGGTGELFF
TRBJ2-2 | TRBV2 | . | . | 16 | TGTGCCAGCAGTGATTCTGAGACAGGCCGGACCGAGGAGCTGTTTTTT | CASSDSETGRTEELFF
TRBJ1-2 | TRBV24-1 | few | . | 14 | TGTGCCACCAGTGATTGGACAGACAACTATGGCTACACCTTC | CATSDWTDNYGYTF
TRBJ2-7 | TRBV2 | . | TRBD2 | 14 | TGTGCCAGCCATAGCGGGACCACAACCTACGAGCAGTACTTC | CASHSGTTTYEQYF
TRBJ1-1 | TRBV5-1 | . | . | 13 | TGCGCCAGCAGCTTGGCCCAATTCACTGAAGCTTTCTTT | CASSLAQFTEAFF
TRBJ1-4 | TRBV2 | . | . | 14 | TGTGCCAACCAAAGGGACTTCGGAAATGAAAAACTGTTTTTT | CANQRDFGNEKLFF